The present T cell receptor beta chain was sequenced within a study of cytomegalovirus exposure and HLA in healthy donors. V shed 3 bases and J 3 bases; nucleotides not matched to a gene: 3. Germline V lookup: CDR1 LNHDA, CDR2 SQIVND (reference sequence). This CDR3 spans 14 amino acids. Points on this clone: Its specificity is unknown.

Overall study results and limits: More clonal expansion characterized HLA-associated TCR beta chains than equally common others in a later analysis.

PCR was performed using 60 Vbeta and 13 Jbeta primers. Sequenced by immunoSEQ multiplex PCR; TCRdb stores in-frame clones only, minus some. The sample carries 220,000 or so clones, about 72% recorded once. This TCR was sampled from a male donor in good health and CMV-seronegative. The source material was PBMCs. This chain uses TRBV19 with TRBJ2-7, with TRBD1 identical over 9 bases. CDR3 in amino acids: CASSIRQGVYEQYF. As DNA, the CDR3 is TGTGCCAGTAGTATCCGACAGGGGGTCTACGAGCAGTACTTC.